These T cell receptor beta chains were read from a single sample in a study of regulatory T cells in long-lasting Graves disease. Each CDR3 protein gets one entry after TCRdb re-called the multiplex PCR reads with MiXCR. Here the sample spans about 400,000 distinct CDR3 sequences, over 14% being singletons. The same specimen was also included in a second study, on T cells in Graves' hyperthyroidism and ophthalmopathy.

Sequences were derived from peripheral blood mononuclear cells (PBMCs), sampled at new diagnosis, from a patient treated with antithyroid drugs. Receptors originate from a middle-aged woman with Graves disease. The CDR3 runs from the conserved cysteine through the conserved F or W. The D gene is left open where the match is weak. Clone size appears in some rows only: once, few, many, or a class for an expanded clone.

V	D	J	size	CDR3	DNA
TRBV28	NA	TRBJ1-2	many	CASSLRMTNYGYTF	TGTGCCAGCAGTTTACGGATGACAAACTATGGCTACACCTTC
TRBV12-5	NA	TRBJ1-6	many	CASGWNTANSPLHF	TGTGCTAGTGGTTGGAATACAGCGAATTCACCCCTCCACTTT
TRBV30	TRBD2	TRBJ2-7	few	CACAAGLAGGRDEQYF	TGTGCCTGCGCGGCGGGACTAGCGGGAGGTCGAGACGAGCAGTACTTC
TRBV7-3	TRBD2	TRBJ2-7	many	CASSLTSSGREEQYF	TGTGCCAGCAGCTTAACTTCTAGCGGGAGAGAAGAGCAGTACTTC
TRBV30	NA	TRBJ2-3	few	CAWSSSGQVRDTQYF	TGTGCCTGGAGTTCTTCGGGACAAGTGAGAGATACGCAGTATTTT
TRBV6-2/TRBV6-3	NA	TRBJ2-3	few	CASNGNTDTQYF	TGTGCCAGCAACGGTAACACAGATACGCAGTATTTT
TRBV10-3	TRBD1	TRBJ1-1	few	CATGDRVLNTEAFF	TGTGCCACTGGGGACAGGGTTTTGAACACTGAAGCTTTCTTT
TRBV2	TRBD1	TRBJ2-7	NA	CASTSGTEIGEQYF	TGTGCCAGCACCTCCGGGACAGAAATTGGGGAGCAGTACTTC
TRBV28	TRBD1	TRBJ2-7	many	CASTVGGGGQGFVEQYF	TGTGCCAGCACCGTAGGAGGGGGGGGACAGGGGTTCGTCGAGCAGTACTTC
TRBV28	NA	TRBJ2-2	many	CASTIDRNTGELFF	TGTGCCAGCACCATAGACAGGAACACCGGGGAGCTGTTTTTT
TRBV15	TRBD1	TRBJ2-7	few	CATSDRGGREQYF	TGTGCCACCTCGGACAGGGGAGGGAGGGAGCAGTACTTC
TRBV29-1	TRBD2	TRBJ2-2	NA	CSVAGDVEELFF	TGCAGCGTAGCGGGAGATGTAGAGGAGCTGTTTTTT
TRBV29-1	NA	TRBJ1-1	many	CSGWEGRPFF	TGCAGCGGGTGGGAGGGGAGACCTTTCTTT
TRBV7-2	NA	TRBJ1-5	few	CASSRGLAVSTDTQHF	TGTGCCAGCAGCCGGGGACTAGCGGTTTCCACAGATACGCAGCATTTT
TRBV28	TRBD1	TRBJ1-1	many	CASPGTGPDLNTEAFF	TGTGCCAGTCCCGGGACAGGGCCCGATTTGAACACTGAAGCTTTCTTT
TRBV11-2	TRBD1	TRBJ1-3	many	CATQPGTGGLAPGNTIYF	TGTGCCACCCAACCCGGGACAGGGGGCTTAGCACCTGGAAACACCATATATTTT
TRBV11-3	NA	TRBJ2-1	many	CASSHGDEQFF	TGTGCCAGCAGCCATGGGGATGAGCAGTTCTTC
TRBV20-1	TRBD1	TRBJ1-1	many	CSVPGQGARGTEAFF	TGCAGTGTACCGGGACAGGGGGCGAGAGGCACTGAAGCTTTCTTT
TRBV11-3	NA	TRBJ2-1	few	CASSSKNEQFF	TGTGCCAGCAGCTCAAAGAATGAGCAGTTCTTC
TRBV2	TRBD2	TRBJ2-3	many	CASSEPSGNTDTQYF	TGTGCCAGCAGTGAGCCTAGCGGTAACACAGATACGCAGTATTTT
TRBV7-2	NA	TRBJ2-7	many	CASSLPVRVEQYF	TGTGCCAGCAGCTTACCCGTGCGGGTCGAGCAGTACTTC
TRBV7-9	NA	TRBJ1-2	many	CASSSIPPPPGVYGYTF	TGTGCCAGCAGCTCCATTCCCCCACCCCCCGGGGTTTATGGCTACACCTTC
TRBV5-5	NA	TRBJ1-2	few	CASSLGPSTYGYTF	TGTGCCAGCAGCTTGGGGCCCAGCACCTATGGCTACACCTTC
TRBV12-3/TRBV12-4	TRBD2	TRBJ2-7	many	CASSSLAGLASYEQYF	TGTGCCAGCAGTTCCCTCGCGGGACTAGCATCCTACGAGCAGTACTTC
TRBV7-9	NA	TRBJ2-1	few	CASSAGLAWNEQFF	TGTGCCAGCAGCGCCGGCCTAGCCTGGAATGAGCAGTTCTTC
TRBV12-3/TRBV12-4	TRBD1	TRBJ2-7	NA	CASSFVGGDDEQYF	TGTGCCAGCAGTTTTGTAGGGGGCGACGACGAGCAGTACTTC
TRBV3-1	NA	TRBJ2-1	many	CASSQEEGSYNEQFF	TGTGCCAGCAGCCAAGAGGAGGGGTCCTACAATGAGCAGTTCTTC
TRBV11-3	NA	TRBJ1-4	NA	CASSFSSEWIHEKLFF	TGTGCCAGCAGCTTTTCGAGTGAGTGGATACACGAAAAACTGTTTTTT
TRBV11-1	NA	TRBJ2-5	many	CASSFRPQETQYF	TGTGCCAGCAGCTTCCGGCCCCAAGAGACCCAGTACTTC
TRBV6-1	NA	TRBJ2-1	NA	CASSDYRNEQFF	TGTGCCAGCAGTGACTACAGGAATGAGCAGTTCTTC
TRBV4-3	NA	TRBJ2-1	NA	CASSQELPDYNEQFF	TGCGCCAGCAGCCAAGAGCTTCCAGACTACAATGAGCAGTTCTTC
TRBV12-5	TRBD2	TRBJ2-1	many	CASALKGLAGSYNEQFF	TGTGCTAGTGCCCTTAAAGGCCTAGCGGGATCCTACAATGAGCAGTTCTTC
TRBV7-3	NA	TRBJ1-2	many	CASSLDNYGYTF	TGTGCCAGCAGCTTGGATAACTATGGCTACACCTTC
TRBV27	TRBD2	TRBJ2-7	many	CATAETSAISPYEQYF	TGTGCCACCGCCGAGACTAGCGCCATTTCGCCCTACGAGCAGTACTTC
TRBV20-1	NA	TRBJ2-3	many	CSARGPYGSTDTQYF	TGCAGTGCTAGAGGCCCCTATGGCAGCACAGATACGCAGTATTTT
TRBV4-2	TRBD1	TRBJ1-3	few	CASSNRGTSSGNTIYF	TGTGCCAGCAGTAACAGGGGGACGAGCTCTGGAAACACCATATATTTT
TRBV19	NA	TRBJ2-2	many	CASTLQLGRTGELFF	TGTGCCAGTACCCTACAGCTGGGGCGCACCGGGGAGCTGTTTTTT
TRBV20-1	NA	TRBJ2-1	many	CSAAGTFHNEQFF	TGCAGTGCTGCCGGGACCTTCCACAATGAGCAGTTCTTC
TRBV7-8	TRBD1	TRBJ2-1	many	CASSPTETGYNEQFF	TGTGCCAGCAGCCCCACAGAGACAGGGTACAATGAGCAGTTCTTC
TRBV4-1	TRBD2	TRBJ2-5	NA	CASSHDGAGGPGETQYF	TGCGCCAGCAGCCACGACGGAGCGGGAGGGCCGGGTGAGACCCAGTACTTC
TRBV5-6	NA	TRBJ2-5	NA	CASSFYRLTAQGETQYF	TGTGCCAGCAGCTTCTACAGGCTCACCGCTCAGGGGGAGACCCAGTACTTC
TRBV20-1	TRBD2	TRBJ2-1	many	CSARDQGAGASYNEQFF	TGCAGTGCTAGAGATCAAGGGGCGGGAGCGTCCTACAATGAGCAGTTCTTC
TRBV3-1	TRBD1	TRBJ2-3	few	CASSQNPESMDRDDGDTQYF	TGTGCCAGCAGCCAGAACCCCGAATCCATGGACAGGGATGATGGAGATACGCAGTATTTT
TRBV28	NA	TRBJ1-5	few	CASSLWGLQPQHF	TGTGCCAGCAGTTTATGGGGACTGCAGCCCCAGCATTTT
TRBV20-1	TRBD1	TRBJ2-5	many	CSAMGTGGWETQYF	TGCAGTGCTATGGGGACAGGGGGCTGGGAGACCCAGTACTTC
TRBV20-1	NA	TRBJ1-1	many	CSAGRNTEAFF	TGCAGTGCCGGACGTAACACTGAAGCTTTCTTT
TRBV11-2	NA	TRBJ2-4	many	CASSPVVNRVGAKNIQYF	TGTGCCAGCAGCCCAGTGGTCAACAGGGTTGGAGCCAAAAACATTCAGTACTTC
TRBV10-3	TRBD2	TRBJ2-2	many	CAISEYREGINPGELFF	TGTGCCATCAGTGAGTACCGGGAGGGAATCAACCCCGGGGAGCTGTTTTTT
TRBV6-5	NA	TRBJ2-3	once	CASSYRDASTDTQYF	TGTGCCAGCAGTTACAGGGACGCAAGCACAGATACGCAGTATTTT
TRBV12-3/TRBV12-4	TRBD2	TRBJ2-1	few	CASSFRRLAGGVGLFF	TGTGCCAGCAGTTTCCGCAGACTAGCGGGAGGGGTGGGTCTGTTCTTC
TRBV5-1	NA	TRBJ1-1	few	CASSLNLGLGTEAFF	TGCGCCAGCAGCTTGAACCTGGGGTTAGGCACTGAAGCTTTCTTT
TRBV12-3/TRBV12-4	NA	TRBJ2-7	many	CASGNYEQYF	TGTGCCAGCGGAAACTACGAGCAGTACTTC